This TCR beta chain was retrieved from a study of cytomegalovirus exposure and HLA in healthy donors. V dropped 0 bases and J dropped 1 base, with 10 bases sitting between them. This CDR3 is built from 15 residues. From germline, CDR1 is SGHKS and CDR2 YYEKEE (reference sequence). Amplification used 60 Vbeta primers and 13 Jbeta primers. Produced via immunoSEQ multiplex PCR; TCRdb's table is partial and in-frame only. The sample lists about 130,000 clones, 80% to 85% occurring once. This chain uses TRBV5-5 with TRBJ1-1, with D unclear. The sequence was obtained from a man younger than 30 in good health and CMV-seronegative. Sequencing used PBMCs. CDR3 residues: CASSLAPRGNTEAFF. The DNA for the CDR3 is TGTGCCAGCAGCTTGGCCCCTAGAGGGAACACTGAAGCTTTCTTT.